This entry concerns a single T cell receptor beta chain. Its antigen remains unidentified. The sample is drawn from a study of shared clonotypes between healthy human individuals. Germline CDR1 ENHRY, CDR2 SYGVKD. V shed 7 bases, J shed 1 base, and the junction held 12 bases outside the gene matches. The length of the CDR3 is 17 residues. Here immunoSEQ multiplex PCR was the method, and the copy in TCRdb shows in-frame clones only, minus some. Among millions of clones listed, about 92% were seen once. Overall study findings and caveats: Larger estimated richness was generally recorded for naive subsets relative to memory subsets. Inspection by rarefaction showed sorted-subset sequencing to be incomplete despite large depth.

In the naive CD8 group, cells lacked CD45RO and were positively selected for CCR7, so terminally differentiated effector memory CD45RA+ cells were left out. This receptor was identified in a man younger than 35 in good health. Some clones in this sample may be carry-over from other donors' samples. The J gene is TRBJ2-1, the V gene TRBV10-3; 8 nucleotides match TRBD1. The sequenced sample consisted of naive CD8+ T cells from PBMCs. The CDR3 bases are TGTGCCATCACTGGAGGGGCAGGGGGCTTTTCCTACAATGAGCAGTTCTTC. Translation gives CAITGGAGGFSYNEQFF.